These 7 T cell receptor beta chains came from one sample sequenced in a study of blood T cells in healthy people across ages. Primers used in a second PCR of about 6 to 12 cycles were a sample-barcoded 5' primer and a J-beta primer mix. TCRdb redid the calling of the 5' RACE reads with MiXCR, one entry per CDR3 protein. The data hold about 1 million distinct CDR3 sequences, with more than 40% observed a single time. Specimen: blood. These receptors were taken from a woman aged 60-75 years in good health.

This clonotype was observed a handful of times. The V and J genes are TRBV7-8 and TRBJ2-3, with D tentatively TRBD2 (6 bases). The CDR3 totals 15 residues. Trimming stripped 3 bases from V and 1 base from J, with 11 bases between. Germline values: CDR1 SGHVS, CDR2 FQNEAQ. DNA for the CDR3: TGTGCCAGCAGCTTGAAGGCGGGGCGCACAGATACGCAGTATTTT. Residues: CASSLKAGRTDTQYF. The complete variable domain, with remaining parts taken from reference TRBV7-8 and TRBJ2-3, reads GAGVSQSPRYKVAKRGQDVALRCDPISGHVSLFWYQQALGQGPEFLTYFQNEAQLDKSGLPSDRFFAERPEGSVSTLKIQRTQQEDSAVYLCASSLKAGRTDTQYFGPGTRLTVL.

This clonotype was counted a few times. CDR3 in amino acids: CASSSRPGQENIQYF. The CDR3 nucleotides are TGCGCCAGCAGCTCCCGCCCGGGACAGGAAAACATTCAGTACTTC. This chain connects TRBV5-1 to TRBJ2-4, with 8 bases identical to TRBD1. This CDR3 region has 15 residues. Germline V lookup: CDR1 SGHRS, CDR2 YFSETQ. The V gene end was trimmed by 3 bases and the J gene end by 5 bases; junction bases not matched to a gene: 7.

The chain employs TRBV28 and TRBJ1-5; TRBD1 agrees at 8 bases. The length of the CDR3 is 15 residues. Trimming took 5 bases from V and 2 from J; bases not matched to a gene: 5. CDR1 MDHEN and CDR2 SYDVKM come from the germline V gene. CDR3 DNA sequence: TGTGCCAGCAGTCCTCCGGGACAGGGCAATCAGCCCCAGCATTTT. This translates into CASSPPGQGNQPQHF.

This clonotype was detected only a few times. This chain uses TRBV7-2 with TRBJ2-1, with 7 positions matching TRBD2. The CDR3 has 17 amino acids. With V trimmed by 5 bases and J by 0 bases, 10 bases remained unmatched. Germline CDR1 reads SGHTA; CDR2 reads FQGNSA. The CDR3 spells CASSLSLAPRSYNEQFF. Written as DNA, the CDR3 is TGTGCCAGCAGCCTGTCACTAGCGCCTCGCTCCTACAATGAGCAGTTCTTC.

This CDR3 reads CASQVHTSTDTQYF. CDR3 nucleotides: TGTGCCAGCCAGGTCCACACTAGCACAGATACGCAGTATTTT. The rearrangement joins TRBV6-5 to TRBJ2-3; D not certain. Germline V gene data show CDR1 as MNHEY and CDR2 as SVGAGI. The CDR3 runs 14 residues. V gave up 8 bases and J gave up 0 bases, with 12 bases separating them.

A few counts support this clonotype. The V and J genes are TRBV20-1 and TRBJ2-1; D unresolved. Germline V lookup: CDR1 DFQATT, CDR2 SNEGSKA (reference sequence). Trimming removed 0 bases at V and 6 bases at J, with 9 bases between. This CDR3 is 13 amino acids long. CDR3 in amino acids: CSAREFSVNEQFF. In DNA form, the CDR3 reads TGCAGTGCTAGAGAGTTTTCTGTCAATGAGCAGTTCTTC.

This clonotype appeared a few times. The chain is built from TRBV7-3 and TRBJ2-3, with D maybe TRBD2 (5 bases). V was pared by 4 bases and J by 4 bases, with 12 bases between. The CDR3 runs to 14 residues. Germline V gives CDR1 SGHTA, CDR2 FQGTGA. CDR3 bases: TGTGCCAGCAGCTCGGACTTTACCGCAGATACGCAGTATTTT. The encoded protein is CASSSDFTADTQYF.